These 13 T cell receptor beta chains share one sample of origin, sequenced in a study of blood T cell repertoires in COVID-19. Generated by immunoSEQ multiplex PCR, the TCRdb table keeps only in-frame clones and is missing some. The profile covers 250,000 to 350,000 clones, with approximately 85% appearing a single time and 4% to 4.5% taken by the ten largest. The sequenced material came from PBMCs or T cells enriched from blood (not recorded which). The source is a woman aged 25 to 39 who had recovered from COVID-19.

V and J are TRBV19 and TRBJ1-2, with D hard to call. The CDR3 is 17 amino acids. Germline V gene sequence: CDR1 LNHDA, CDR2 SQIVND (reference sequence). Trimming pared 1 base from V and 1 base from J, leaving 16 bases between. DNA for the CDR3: TGTGCCAGTAGTATAGGCGGGATTCTAAATATTAACTATGGCTACACCTTC. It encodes CASSIGGILNINYGYTF.

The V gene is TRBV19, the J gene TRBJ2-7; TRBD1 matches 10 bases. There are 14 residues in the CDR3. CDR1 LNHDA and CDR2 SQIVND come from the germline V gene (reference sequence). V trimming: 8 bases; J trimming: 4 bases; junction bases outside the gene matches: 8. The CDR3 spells CASSLRDRGYEQYF. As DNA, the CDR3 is TGTGCCAGTTCGCTCCGGGACAGGGGTTACGAGCAGTACTTC.

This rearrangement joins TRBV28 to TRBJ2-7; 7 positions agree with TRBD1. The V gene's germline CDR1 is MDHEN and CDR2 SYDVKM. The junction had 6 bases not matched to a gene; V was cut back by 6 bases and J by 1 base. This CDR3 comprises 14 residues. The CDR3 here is CASSTQGRSYEQYF. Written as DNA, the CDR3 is TGTGCCAGCAGCACACAGGGGCGATCCTACGAGCAGTACTTC.

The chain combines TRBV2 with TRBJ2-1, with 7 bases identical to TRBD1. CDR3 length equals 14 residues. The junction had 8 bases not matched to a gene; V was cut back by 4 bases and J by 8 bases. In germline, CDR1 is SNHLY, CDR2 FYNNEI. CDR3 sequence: CASSGQGVSDEQFF. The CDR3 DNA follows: TGTGCCAGCAGTGGACAGGGAGTTAGCGATGAGCAGTTCTTC.

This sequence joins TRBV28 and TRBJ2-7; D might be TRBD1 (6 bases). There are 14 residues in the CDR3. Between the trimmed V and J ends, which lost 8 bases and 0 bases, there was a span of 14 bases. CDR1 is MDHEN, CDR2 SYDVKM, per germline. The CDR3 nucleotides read TGTGCCAGCCACAGGGCCGGAAGCTCCTACGAGCAGTACTTC. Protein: CASHRAGSSYEQYF.

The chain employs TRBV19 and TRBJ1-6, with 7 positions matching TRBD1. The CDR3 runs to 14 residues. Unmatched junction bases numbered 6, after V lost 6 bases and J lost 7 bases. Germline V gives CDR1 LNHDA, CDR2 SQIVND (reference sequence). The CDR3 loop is CASRTGTENSPLHF. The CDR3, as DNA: TGTGCCAGTAGAACTGGGACAGAGAATTCACCCCTCCACTTT.

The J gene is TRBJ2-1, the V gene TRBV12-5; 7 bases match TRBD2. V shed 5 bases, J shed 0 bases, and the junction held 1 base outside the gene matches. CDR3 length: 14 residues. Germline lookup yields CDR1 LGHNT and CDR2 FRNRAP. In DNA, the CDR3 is TGTGCTAGTGGTAGGGAGGGCTCCTACAATGAGCAGTTCTTC. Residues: CASGREGSYNEQFF.

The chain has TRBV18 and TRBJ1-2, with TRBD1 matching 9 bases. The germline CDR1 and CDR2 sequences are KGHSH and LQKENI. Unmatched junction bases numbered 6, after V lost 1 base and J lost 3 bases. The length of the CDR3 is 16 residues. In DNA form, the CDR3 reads TGTGCCAGCTCACCACTAGGGACAGGGTTGGACTATGGCTACACCTTC. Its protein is CASSPLGTGLDYGYTF.

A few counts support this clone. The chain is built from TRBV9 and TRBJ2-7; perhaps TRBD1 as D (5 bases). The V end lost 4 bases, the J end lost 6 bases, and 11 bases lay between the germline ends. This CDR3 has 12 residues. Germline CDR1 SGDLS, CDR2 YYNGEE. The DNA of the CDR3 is TGTGCCAGCAGCCCCCAGGGTGGCGAGCAGTACTTC. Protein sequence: CASSPQGGEQYF.

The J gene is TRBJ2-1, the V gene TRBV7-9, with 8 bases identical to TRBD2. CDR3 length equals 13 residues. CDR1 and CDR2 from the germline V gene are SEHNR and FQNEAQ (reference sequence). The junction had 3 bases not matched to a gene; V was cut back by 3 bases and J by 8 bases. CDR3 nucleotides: TGTGCCAGCAGCTTCGGACTAGCCCATGAGCAGTTCTTC. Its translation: CASSFGLAHEQFF. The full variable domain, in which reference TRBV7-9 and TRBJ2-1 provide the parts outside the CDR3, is DTGVSQNPRHKITKRGQNVTFRCDPISEHNRLYWYRQTLGQGPEFLTYFQNEAQLEKSRLLSDRFSAERPKGSFSTLEIQRTEQGDSAMYLCASSFGLAHEQFFGPGTRLTVL.

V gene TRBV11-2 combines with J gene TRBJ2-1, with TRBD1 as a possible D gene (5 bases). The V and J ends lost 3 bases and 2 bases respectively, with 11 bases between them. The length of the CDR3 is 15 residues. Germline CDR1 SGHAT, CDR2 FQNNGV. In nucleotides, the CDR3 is TGTGCCAGCAGCTTCAGGGTGTCTGCCTACAATGAGCAGTTCTTC. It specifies CASSFRVSAYNEQFF.

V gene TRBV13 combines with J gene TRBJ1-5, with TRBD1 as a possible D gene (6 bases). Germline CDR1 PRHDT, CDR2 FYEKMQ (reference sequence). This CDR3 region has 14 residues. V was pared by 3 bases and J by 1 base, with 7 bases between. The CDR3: CASSFRGSNQPQHF. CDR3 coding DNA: TGTGCCAGCAGCTTCAGGGGAAGCAATCAGCCCCAGCATTTT.

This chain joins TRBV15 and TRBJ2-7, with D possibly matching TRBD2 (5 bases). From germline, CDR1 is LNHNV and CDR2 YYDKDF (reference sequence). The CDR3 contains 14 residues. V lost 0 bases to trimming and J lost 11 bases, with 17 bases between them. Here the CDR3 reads CATSRDEGKGGEYF. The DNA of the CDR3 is TGTGCCACCAGCAGAGATGAGGGTAAGGGCGGTGAGTACTTC.